The next 17 T cell receptor beta chains were all read from a single sample in a study of blood T cell repertoires in COVID-19. Assay used: immunoSEQ multiplex PCR; TCRdb lists only in-frame clones, some missing. The sample lists some 200,000 clones; around 85% were seen once. What was sequenced was peripheral blood. The origin of the receptors is a woman aged 55-69 years with COVID-19, enrolled during active disease.

The chain is built from TRBV6-5 and TRBJ1-2, with a weak D call TRBD1 (6 bases). CDR3 length: 13 amino acids. Trimming took off 2 bases at V and 7 bases at J, with 11 bases between the two ends. Germline CDR1 MNHEY, CDR2 SVGAGI. The CDR3 sequence: CASSYGRGGGYTF. As DNA, the CDR3 is TGTGCCAGCAGTTACGGGAGGGGGGGTGGCTACACCTTC.

The genes are TRBV19 and TRBJ2-7; 7 bases line up with TRBD2. Per the germline V gene, CDR1 is LNHDA and CDR2 is SQIVND (reference sequence). Unmatched junction bases numbered 10, after V lost 5 bases and J lost 3 bases. This CDR3 is built from 15 residues. The CDR3 loop reads CASSDDPASGYEQYF. DNA of the CDR3: TGTGCCAGTAGTGATGACCCCGCTAGCGGCTACGAGCAGTACTTC.

The J gene is TRBJ2-7, the V gene TRBV6-1; tentative D call: TRBD2 (5 bases). The CDR3 contains 15 residues. Per germline, CDR1 MNHNS and CDR2 SASEGT. The V end lost 0 bases, the J end lost 5 bases, and 14 bases lay between the germline ends. DNA of the CDR3: TGTGCCAGCAGTGAAGCCCCAAGCGGCGTACACGAGCAGTACTTC. Its protein is CASSEAPSGVHEQYF.

This clone came up once. V and J are TRBV9 and TRBJ2-3; possibly TRBD2 for D (6 bases). The CDR3 is made up of 15 amino acids. Trimming took off 0 bases at V and 1 base at J, with 9 bases between the two ends. Germline assignment: CDR1 SGDLS and CDR2 YYNGEE. The CDR3 bases are TGTGCCAGCAGCGTAGTGGGGGAGGGCACAGATACGCAGTATTTT. Translating it yields CASSVVGEGTDTQYF.

The chain couples TRBV27 to TRBJ1-5; 7 nucleotides line up with TRBD1. The CDR3 runs 17 residues. Germline CDR1 and CDR2: MNHEY and SMNVEV (reference sequence). Trimming removed 3 bases from V and 1 base from J; junction bases left unmatched: 9. CDR3 coding DNA: TGTGCCAGCAGTTTTCGCAGGGGGGCAGGGAGCAATCAGCCCCAGCATTTT. Protein sequence: CASSFRRGAGSNQPQHF.

The J gene is TRBJ1-6, the V gene TRBV5-1; the match to TRBD1 covers 7 bases. Germline loops: CDR1 SGHRS, CDR2 YFSETQ. The J segment lost 6 bases and the V segment lost 0 bases, leaving 3 bases of the junction unmatched. The CDR3 has 15 amino acids. In DNA, the CDR3 is TGCGCCAGCAGCTTGGGACAGGGCATTAATTCACCCCTCCACTTT. Protein product: CASSLGQGINSPLHF.

The gene calls are TRBV5-1 and TRBJ1-4, with TRBD1 matching 10 bases. J lost 8 bases, V lost 3 bases, and 7 bases had no gene match. The CDR3 consists of 15 residues. CDR1 is SGHRS, CDR2 YFSETQ, per germline. CDR3 residues: CASSSLTGGQEKLFF. DNA for the CDR3: TGCGCCAGCAGCTCCCTGACAGGGGGCCAGGAAAAACTGTTTTTT.

The V gene is TRBV6-5, the J gene TRBJ1-3, with 9 bases that match TRBD1. Germline V lookup: CDR1 MNHEY, CDR2 SVGAGI. The CDR3 runs 15 residues. The trim removed 5 bases at V and 4 bases at J, leaving 6 bases unmatched. The DNA of the CDR3 is TGTGCCAGCAGTCACAGGGGGCGCGGAGGAAACACCATATATTTT. It yields the protein CASSHRGRGGNTIYF.

The chain uses TRBV6-5 and TRBJ2-5; tentatively, D is TRBD1 (6 bases). Deletions cut 7 bases from V and 5 bases from J, with 8 bases between. Germline CDR1 and CDR2: MNHEY and SVGAGI. This CDR3 spans 11 amino acids. CDR3 sequence reads: CASKRGETQYF. The CDR3 DNA reads TGTGCCAGCAAGAGGGGGGAGACCCAGTACTTC.

The J gene is TRBJ1-1, the V gene TRBV6-5, with 8 nucleotides matching TRBD1. The CDR3 length is 14 residues. The junction had 3 bases not matched to a gene; V was cut back by 5 bases and J by 1 base. CDR1 is MNHEY, CDR2 SVGAGI, per germline. DNA for the CDR3: TGTGCCAGCAGTCTAGGGACAGGGAACACTGAAGCTTTCTTT. This gives the protein CASSLGTGNTEAFF.

This chain connects TRBV29-1 to TRBJ2-3; perhaps TRBD2 as D (7 bases). CDR3 length: 14 residues. In germline, CDR1 is SQVTM, CDR2 ANQGSEA. The V end lost 4 bases, the J end lost 4 bases, and 15 bases lay between the germline ends. CDR3 nucleotides: TGCAGCGTTGGGGGGGGCTCAGGGTCAGATACGCAGTATTTT. It translates to CSVGGGSGSDTQYF.

The genes are TRBV4-3 and TRBJ2-7; TRBD2 is a possible D gene (7 bases). Germline lookup yields CDR1 LGHNA and CDR2 YSLEER. The CDR3 is made up of 15 amino acids. V was pared by 4 bases and J by 4 bases, with 17 bases between. CDR3 region: CASSPIVGGAYEQYF. In DNA form, the CDR3 reads TGCGCCAGCAGCCCCATAGTGGGGGGGGCTTACGAGCAGTACTTC.

The chain uses TRBV7-9 and TRBJ1-2, with 7 bases lining up with TRBD1. The length of the CDR3 is 14 residues. CDR1 is SEHNR, CDR2 FQNEAQ, per germline (reference sequence). V lost 3 bases to trimming and J lost 6 bases; unmatched junction nucleotides: 7. The CDR3 region is CASSFLMTGNGYTF. The CDR3 coding sequence is TGTGCCAGCAGCTTCCTTATGACAGGGAATGGCTACACCTTC. Full variable domain (outside the CDR3, taken from reference TRBV7-9 and TRBJ1-2): DTGVSQNPRHKITKRGQNVTFRCDPISEHNRLYWYRQTLGQGPEFLTYFQNEAQLEKSRLLSDRFSAERPKGSFSTLEIQRTEQGDSAMYLCASSFLMTGNGYTFGSGTRLTVV.

This chain uses TRBV6-5 with TRBJ2-3; 10 bases align to TRBD2. V lost 6 bases, J lost 2 bases, and 5 bases stayed unmatched. Germline V gene data show CDR1 as MNHEY and CDR2 as SVGAGI. The CDR3 consists of 15 residues. Here the CDR3 reads CASSLAGGNTDTQYF. CDR3 in DNA: TGTGCCAGCAGCTTAGCGGGAGGTAACACAGATACGCAGTATTTT.

Here the CDR3 reads CASSQEGQLAGADTQYF. The DNA for the CDR3 is TGTGCCAGCAGCCAAGAGGGTCAACTAGCGGGAGCCGATACGCAGTATTTT. The V and J genes are TRBV3-1 (or the pseudogene TRBV3-2) and TRBJ2-3, with 11 nucleotides matching TRBD2. V dropped 0 bases and J dropped 6; count of bases not matched to a gene: 8. The CDR3 runs to 17 residues. Germline values: CDR1 LGHDT, CDR2 YNNKEL (reference sequence).

This rearrangement joins TRBV14 to TRBJ1-4; weak D call: TRBD1 (6 bases). This CDR3 is built from 14 residues. Germline-derived CDR1 and CDR2 are SGHDN and FVKESK. V was shortened by 6 bases and J by 5 bases, with 13 bases between the two germline ends. Here the CDR3 DNA reads TGTGCCAGCAGATCCAGGGGCTGGAATGAAAAACTGTTTTTT. This gives the protein CASRSRGWNEKLFF.

This clone occurred a few times. The chain combines TRBV5-1 with TRBJ2-7, with TRBD1 identical over 8 bases. CDR3 length: 17 amino acids. V dropped 4 bases and J dropped 0; count of bases not matched to a gene: 12. Germline V gene lookup returns CDR1 SGHRS and CDR2 YFSETQ. Written as DNA, the CDR3 is TGCGCCAGCAGCCCGGGTTTGGACAGGGCAAGCTCCTACGAGCAGTACTTC. It translates to CASSPGLDRASSYEQYF.